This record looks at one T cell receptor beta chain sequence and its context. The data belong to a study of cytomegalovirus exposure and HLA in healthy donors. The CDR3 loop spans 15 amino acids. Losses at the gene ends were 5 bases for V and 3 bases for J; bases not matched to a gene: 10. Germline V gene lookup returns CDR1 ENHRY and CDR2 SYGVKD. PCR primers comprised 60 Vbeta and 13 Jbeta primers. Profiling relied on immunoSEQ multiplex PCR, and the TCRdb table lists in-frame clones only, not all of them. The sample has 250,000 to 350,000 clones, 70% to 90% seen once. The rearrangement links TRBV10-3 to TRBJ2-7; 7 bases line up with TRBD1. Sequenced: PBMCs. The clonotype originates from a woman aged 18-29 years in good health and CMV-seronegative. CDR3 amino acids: CAISTNTRQGYEQYF. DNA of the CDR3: TGTGCCATCAGTACAAACACACGACAGGGCTACGAGCAGTACTTC.